The 24 T cell receptor beta chains below all came from one sample that was sequenced in a study of blood T cell repertoires in COVID-19. Sequenced by immunoSEQ multiplex PCR; TCRdb stores in-frame clones only, minus some. The sample contains 95,000 to 110,000 clones, approximately 89% of which appear only once. Material: peripheral blood. The receptors here all came from a man in his fifties or sixties with active or convalescent COVID-19.

The J gene is TRBJ1-2, the V gene TRBV9, with D possibly matching TRBD1 (6 bases). Trimming shortened V by 1 base and J by 4 bases, and 14 bases separated the two germline ends. The CDR3 spans 15 residues. CDR1 and CDR2 from the germline V gene are SGDLS and YYNGEE. CDR3 coding DNA: TGTGCCAGCAGCGTACGGGCAGGGGACGGCTATGGCTACACCTTC. Protein sequence: CASSVRAGDGYGYTF.

This chain links TRBV28 with TRBJ1-1; D call uncertain. The CDR3 runs 13 residues. V was clipped by 7 bases and J by 1 base, with 10 bases between them. Germline V gene data show CDR1 as MDHEN and CDR2 as SYDVKM. DNA for the CDR3: TGTGCCAGCACCCCAGGTCGGAACACTGAAGCTTTCTTT. Amino acid sequence: CASTPGRNTEAFF.

The chain joins TRBV6-5 to TRBJ2-7, with a weak D call TRBD2 (5 bases). CDR3 length: 13 residues. The V end was cut by 6 bases, the J end by 5 bases, with 14 bases between. Per germline, CDR1 MNHEY and CDR2 SVGAGI. The CDR3 sequence: CASRMFGGDEQYF. The CDR3 bases are TGTGCCAGCAGAATGTTTGGAGGCGACGAGCAGTACTTC.

The V call is TRBV30, the J call TRBJ1-2, with 7 bases matching TRBD1. V lost 0 bases to trimming and J lost 4 bases; unmatched junction nucleotides: 11. This CDR3 has 16 amino acids. CDR1 and CDR2 from the germline V gene are GTSNPN and SVGIG (reference sequence). CDR3 DNA sequence: TGTGCCTGGAGTGTAGGAGGGGGCGGATCGGGCTATGGCTACACCTTC. Its translation is CAWSVGGGGSGYGYTF.

CDR3 bases: TGCAGCGTTGAGACAGGGGGGGCTAACTATGGCTACACCTTC. This gives the protein CSVETGGANYGYTF. The genes are TRBV29-1 and TRBJ1-2; TRBD1 aligns across 9 bases. The V gene end was trimmed by 3 bases and the J gene end by 0 bases; junction bases not matched to a gene: 2. CDR1 and CDR2 from the germline V gene are SQVTM and ANQGSEA. This CDR3 comprises 14 residues. The entire variable domain, with the rest obtained from reference TRBV29-1 and TRBJ1-2, is as follows: SAVISQKPSRDICQRGTSLTIQCQVDSQVTMMFWYRQQPGQSLTLIATANQGSEATYESGFVIDKFPISRPNLTFSTLTVSNMSPEDSSIYLCSVETGGANYGYTFGSGTRLTVV.

The chain recombines TRBV28 with TRBJ2-2; tentatively, D is TRBD1 (6 bases). The CDR3 is 19 amino acids. V lost 7 bases, J lost 1 base, and 25 bases lay in between. CDR1 is MDHEN and CDR2 is SYDVKM in the germline V gene. The CDR3 sequence is CASNTPGIAGTKNTGELFF. In DNA, the CDR3 is TGTGCCAGCAATACCCCTGGGATCGCCGGGACAAAGAACACCGGGGAGCTGTTTTTT.

J is TRBJ1-2 and V is TRBV6-5; no definite D call. The germline V and J ends were trimmed by 3 bases and 5 bases, with 13 bases remaining between them. The CDR3 has 14 residues. The germline CDR1 and CDR2 sequences are MNHEY and SVGAGI. The CDR3 sequence is CASSYGQFLYGYTF. Written as DNA, the CDR3 is TGTGCCAGCAGTTATGGGCAGTTCCTTTATGGCTACACCTTC.

V usage is TRBV5-5 and J usage is TRBJ2-3; TRBD2 might be the D (7 bases). The ends were cut back, 4 bases at V and 7 bases at J, with 16 bases in the middle. The CDR3 is 14 amino acids. Germline lookup yields CDR1 SGHKS and CDR2 YYEKEE (reference sequence). CDR3 DNA: TGTGCCAGCAGCAAGGGGGGGCTGGGGAATACGCAGTATTTT. It specifies CASSKGGLGNTQYF. The full variable domain, with the rest looked up from reference TRBV5-5 and TRBJ2-3, is DAGVTQSPTHLIKTRGQQVTLRCSPISGHKSVSWYQQVLGQGPQFIFQYYEKEERGRGNFPDRFSARQFPNYSSELNVNALLLGDSALYLCASSKGGLGNTQYFGPGTRLTVL.

The chain joins TRBV3-1 (or the pseudogene TRBV3-2) to TRBJ2-1; perhaps TRBD2 as D (6 bases). The CDR3 runs to 15 residues. V was cut by 6 bases and J by 0 bases, with 12 bases left in between. Germline V lookup: CDR1 LGHDT, CDR2 YNNKEL (reference sequence). The CDR3 DNA reads as TGTGCCAGCAGAACCCGGGGGAGCTCCTACAATGAGCAGTTCTTC. Protein product: CASRTRGSSYNEQFF.

The rearrangement uses TRBV3-1 (or the pseudogene TRBV3-2) and TRBJ1-6; maybe TRBD1 (5 bases). The CDR3 is 19 residues long. The germline gives CDR1 LGHDT, CDR2 YNNKEL (reference sequence). Trimming shortened V by 0 bases and J by 0 bases, and 15 bases separated the two germline ends. This CDR3 reads CASSQDRLRVSSYNSPLHF. In nucleotides, the CDR3 is TGTGCCAGCAGCCAAGATCGTCTCAGGGTGAGCTCCTATAATTCACCCCTCCACTTT.

The chain joins TRBV19 to TRBJ2-1, with TRBD2 matching 9 bases. The CDR3 has 15 amino acids. The V gene's germline CDR1 is LNHDA and CDR2 SQIVND (reference sequence). With V trimmed by 5 bases and J by 8 bases, 10 bases remained unmatched. CDR3 amino acids: CASSEGAGGRDEQFF. The CDR3 DNA is TGTGCCAGTAGTGAAGGAGCGGGAGGTAGGGATGAGCAGTTCTTC. Supplemented by reference TRBV19 and TRBJ2-1, the full variable domain reads DGGITQSPKYLFRKEGQNVTLSCEQNLNHDAMYWYRQDPGQGLRLIYYSQIVNDFQKGDIAEGYSVSREKKESFPLTVTSAQKNPTAFYLCASSEGAGGRDEQFFGPGTRLTVL.

In its sample, this clone was seen a few times. CDR3 protein: CASSPHWGGASAISGANVLTF. The CDR3 bases are TGTGCCAGCAGCCCCCACTGGGGAGGTGCTAGCGCAATCTCTGGGGCCAACGTCCTGACTTTC. The chain is built from TRBV4-2 and TRBJ2-6; a weak D match, TRBD2 (6 bases). The CDR3 runs to 21 residues. CDR1 and CDR2 from the germline V gene are LGHNA and YNFKEQ. The ends were cut back, 4 bases at V and 0 bases at J, with 25 bases in the middle.

The J gene is TRBJ2-7, the V gene TRBV11-2, with TRBD1 matching over 8 bases. This CDR3 contains 16 residues. The junction had 12 bases not matched to a gene; V was cut back by 5 bases and J by 3 bases. CDR1 and CDR2 from the germline V gene are SGHAT and FQNNGV. In nucleotides, the CDR3 is TGTGCCAGCAGCCCCCAAAGCGAACAGGGGGTCTACGAGCAGTACTTC. Amino acid sequence: CASSPQSEQGVYEQYF.

J is TRBJ2-7 and V is TRBV18; 8 positions agree with TRBD2. The CDR3 sequence is 14 residues long. Germline CDR1 KGHSH, CDR2 LQKENI. The V gene end was trimmed by 4 bases and the J gene end by 4 bases; junction bases not matched to a gene: 6. CDR3: CASSRSGGSYEQYF. The DNA for the CDR3 is TGTGCCAGCTCACGGTCGGGAGGGAGTTACGAGCAGTACTTC. Filled out from reference TRBV18 and TRBJ2-7, the complete variable domain reads NAGVMQNPRHLVRRRGQEARLRCSPMKGHSHVYWYRQLPEEGLKFMVYLQKENIIDESGMPKERFSAEFPKEGPSILRIQQVVRGDSAAYFCASSRSGGSYEQYFGPGTRLTVT.

This chain uses TRBV7-2 with TRBJ2-2; D may be TRBD1 (6 bases). Germline V lookup: CDR1 SGHTA, CDR2 FQGNSA. V was cut by 4 bases and J by 6 bases, with 15 bases left in between. CDR3 length equals 15 residues. CDR3 region: CASSSTGNLAGELFF. The CDR3 DNA sequence: TGTGCCAGCAGCTCAACAGGGAATCTGGCCGGGGAGCTGTTTTTT.

This chain joins TRBV25-1 and TRBJ1-1, with a tentative D call TRBD1 (6 bases). Trimming removed 4 bases from V and 4 bases from J, with 19 bases in between. The germline V gene encodes CDR1 MGHDK and CDR2 SYGVNS. This CDR3 contains 16 residues. The CDR3 region is CASSGPAGGQFTEAFF. CDR3 bases: TGTGCCAGCAGTGGCCCGGCGGGGGGGCAGTTCACTGAAGCTTTCTTT.

The gene calls are TRBV5-1 and TRBJ2-3, with D maybe TRBD2 (6 bases). The germline CDR1 and CDR2 sequences are SGHRS and YFSETQ. Trimming took 3 bases from V and 6 from J, leaving 14 bases between them. The CDR3 is 14 amino acids. Here the CDR3 reads CASSYRDSADTQYF. CDR3 nucleotide sequence: TGCGCCAGCAGCTATCGGGACTCCGCGGATACGCAGTATTTT. The full variable domain, its missing parts supplied by reference TRBV5-1 and TRBJ2-3, is KAGVTQTPRYLIKTRGQQVTLSCSPISGHRSVSWYQQTPGQGLQFLFEYFSETQRNKGNFPGRFSGRQFSNSRSEMNVSTLELGDSALYLCASSYRDSADTQYFGPGTRLTVL.

This chain links TRBV7-2 with TRBJ2-7, with a weak D call TRBD1 (5 bases). The CDR3 runs 15 residues. Germline V gene lookup returns CDR1 SGHTA and CDR2 FQGNSA. V was pared by 0 bases and J by 2 bases, with 11 bases between. The CDR3 DNA sequence: TGTGCCAGCAGCTTAGCGCTGACGGACACCTACGAGCAGTACTTC. Encoded protein: CASSLALTDTYEQYF.

The chain couples TRBV7-8 to TRBJ2-2, with TRBD1 matching 7 bases. Looked up from germline, CDR1 is SGHVS and CDR2 is FQNEAQ. The V and J ends lost 5 bases and 0 bases, in that order; junction bases with no gene match: 3. The CDR3 totals 15 residues. CDR3 sequence: CASSGTGANTGELFF. In nucleotides, the CDR3 is TGTGCCAGCAGCGGTACAGGGGCGAACACCGGGGAGCTGTTTTTT. Based on the CDR3 plus reference TRBV7-8 and TRBJ2-2, the full variable domain is GAGVSQSPRYKVAKRGQDVALRCDPISGHVSLFWYQQALGQGPEFLTYFQNEAQLDKSGLPSDRFFAERPEGSVSTLKIQRTQQEDSAVYLCASSGTGANTGELFFGEGSRLTVL.

This clone has just one count. The rearrangement uses TRBV29-1 and TRBJ2-7; 11 bases are shared with TRBD2. Germline assignment: CDR1 SQVTM and CDR2 ANQGSEA. The CDR3 has 15 residues. Unmatched junction bases numbered 6, after V lost 3 bases and J lost 2 bases. CDR3 region: CSVEGSGRVPYEQYF. The DNA of the CDR3 is TGCAGCGTTGAGGGTAGCGGGAGGGTCCCCTACGAGCAGTACTTC.

This chain joins TRBV5-4 and TRBJ2-7, with 9 positions matching TRBD1. Germline V gene lookup returns CDR1 SGHNT and CDR2 YYREEE (reference sequence). The CDR3 has 14 residues. With V trimmed by 0 bases and J by 7 bases, 5 bases remained unmatched. The CDR3 sequence is CASSLGDRAGEQYF. As DNA, the CDR3 is TGTGCCAGCAGCTTGGGGGACAGGGCGGGAGAGCAGTACTTC.

This clone was seen many times. J is TRBJ2-6 and V is TRBV28, with D possibly TRBD1 on 5 matching bases. Trimming left V 3 bases short and J 1 base short, with 13 bases between. This CDR3 region has 17 residues. Germline values: CDR1 MDHEN, CDR2 SYDVKM. The CDR3 coding sequence is TGTGCCAGCAGTTTGGTAGGGGTTGGGTCTGGGGCCAACGTCCTGACTTTC. Its translation is CASSLVGVGSGANVLTF.

A few counts support this clone. J is TRBJ2-4 and V is TRBV6-6; 9 nucleotides line up with TRBD1. This CDR3 comprises 15 residues. With 0 bases clipped from V and 4 bases from J, the junction kept 1 base outside the gene matches. Germline V gene lookup returns CDR1 MNHNY and CDR2 SVGAGI (reference sequence). The CDR3 sequence: CASSYSGQGKNIQYF. Written as DNA, the CDR3 is TGTGCCAGCAGTTACTCTGGACAGGGGAAAAACATTCAGTACTTC.

The rearrangement uses TRBV5-6 and TRBJ2-2; perhaps TRBD1 as D (6 bases). V lost 1 base, J lost 0 bases, and 10 bases lay in between. Germline CDR1 SGHDT, CDR2 YYEEEE. This CDR3 spans 16 amino acids. The CDR3 nucleotides are TGTGCCAGCAGCTTGTTGAGGGGGACGAACACCGGGGAGCTGTTTTTT. It codes for CASSLLRGTNTGELFF.